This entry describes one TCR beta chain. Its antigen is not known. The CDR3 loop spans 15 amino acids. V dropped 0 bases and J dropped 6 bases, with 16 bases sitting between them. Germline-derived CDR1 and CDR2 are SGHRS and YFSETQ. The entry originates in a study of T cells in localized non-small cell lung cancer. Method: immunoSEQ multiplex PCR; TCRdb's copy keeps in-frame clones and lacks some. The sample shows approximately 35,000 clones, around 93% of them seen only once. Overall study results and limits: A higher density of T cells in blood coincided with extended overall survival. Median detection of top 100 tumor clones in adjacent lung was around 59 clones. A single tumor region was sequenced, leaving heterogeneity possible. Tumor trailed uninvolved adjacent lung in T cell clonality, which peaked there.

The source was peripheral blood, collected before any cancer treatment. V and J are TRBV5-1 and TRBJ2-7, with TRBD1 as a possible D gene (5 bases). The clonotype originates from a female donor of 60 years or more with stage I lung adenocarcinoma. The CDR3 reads CASSLVGSGSVEQYF. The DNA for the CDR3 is TGCGCCAGCAGCTTGGTAGGGTCAGGGTCGGTCGAGCAGTACTTC.